This T cell receptor beta chain was captured by sequencing in a study of OX40 agonist ivuxolimab in advanced cancers. Points from the study as a whole: Patients who responded partially at 0.1-3.0 mg/kg showed clonal expansion ranking among the lowest. Some patients who did not respond also had low normalized T-cell clonal expansion. Clonal expansion from baseline to week 6 occurred in both CD4+ and CD8+ T cells.

With baseline, cycle 4 day 1, and cycle 7 day 1 as timepoints, blood was sampled. In regard to this clone: What it recognizes is unknown.

Germline V gene sequence: CDR1 MNHNS, CDR2 SASEGT. Trimming at V came to 4 bases and at J to 6 bases, leaving 9 bases not matched to a gene. This CDR3 has 15 residues. Libraries were prepared by immunoSEQ multiplex PCR; TCRdb keeps only in-frame clonotypes and omits some of them. This repertoire shows roughly 92,000 clones, 90% found once; its top ten account for 0.15% to 0.2%. This specimen was CD4+ or CD8+ T cells sorted from blood, taken in a trial of the OX40 agonist ivuxolimab. The sequence derives from an adult with an advanced solid tumor such as melanoma, head and neck, liver or kidney cancer. J is TRBJ2-7 and V is TRBV6-1; 10 bases match TRBD1. CDR3 DNA sequence: TGTGCCAGCAGTGGACGACAGGGGGCAATGAGCGAGCAGTACTTC. Amino acids: CASSGRQGAMSEQYF.